This is a list of T cell receptor beta chains from one sample in a study of blood T cell repertoires in COVID-19. TCRdb keeps only in-frame clones here, not all; method: immunoSEQ multiplex PCR. Of 75,000 to 95,000 clones listed, roughly 90% are singletons. Sequencing input: peripheral blood. Receptors originate from a man between 60 and 70 years old with acute or convalescent COVID-19. Each CDR3 is given with its conserved first and last residue.

j_call cdr3_length v_call cdr3_aa
TRBJ2-2 16 TRBV13 CASSPRGLSYTGELFF
TRBJ2-1 13 TRBV24-1 CATSLAPYNEQFF
TRBJ1-1 11 TRBV20-1 CSAQGYTEAFF
TRBJ1-5 15 TRBV5-8 CASSPRRITGAGCYF
TRBJ2-7 14 TRBV19 CASSDRDSSYEQYF
TRBJ1-1 16 TRBV19 CASSMGGSRMNTEAFF
TRBJ2-1 13 TRBV2 CASSVSGIHEQFF
TRBJ1-1 12 TRBV9 CASSVGGTEAFF
TRBJ2-2 15 TRBV19 CASSRTTGNTGELFF
TRBJ2-7 13 TRBV19 CASSPGTRYEQYF
TRBJ1-1 13 TRBV28 CASNMGGNTEAFF
TRBJ2-1 13 TRBV7-9 CASSFSRGEEQFF
TRBJ2-1 19 TRBV10-1 CASSEFPGQVFLSYNEQFF
TRBJ2-7 14 TRBV11-2 CASSSMGQGYGQYF
TRBJ2-7 13 TRBV15 CATRASSSYEQYF
TRBJ2-7 14 TRBV30 CAWSVQGANHEQYF
TRBJ1-1 13 TRBV19 CASGSGGNTEAFF
TRBJ2-7 11 TRBV29-1 CSVEAGLEQYF
TRBJ2-2 15 TRBV5-1 CASSLVQGNTGELFF
TRBJ1-5 21 TRBV19 CASSIDVVALGGPYRNQPQHF
TRBJ2-2 14 TRBV13 CASSFRGYTGELFF
TRBJ2-7 15 TRBV6-5 CASTQIGTGKGEQYF
TRBJ2-5 15 TRBV5-8 CASSQGQGAWETQYF
TRBJ2-2 14 TRBV6-2/TRBV6-3 CASSYFATSGELFF
TRBJ2-7 16 TRBV11-2 CASSLVADLEFYEQYF
TRBJ2-3 18 TRBV27 CASSPGVERGRGSDTQYF
TRBJ2-7 14 TRBV9 CASSPRLTAAEQYF
TRBJ2-4 20 TRBV3-1/TRBV3-2 CASSQVQLRSGRARENIQYF
TRBJ2-5 14 TRBV2 CASSPGTNQETQYF
TRBJ2-3 14 TRBV29-1 CSVEDPTGPYRQYF
TRBJ1-4 13 TRBV19 CASNRGGNEKLFF
TRBJ2-1 16 TRBV7-8 CASSPTSAATYNEQFF
TRBJ2-7 13 TRBV6-2/TRBV6-3 CASSYALGAEQYF
TRBJ2-7 15 TRBV7-8 CASSLVGQGIREQYF
TRBJ2-3 17 TRBV4-1 CASSQDRGGEVTDTQYF
TRBJ2-4 14 TRBV30 CAWSPGVGENIQYF
TRBJ2-1 16 TRBV9 CASSVEVGLAGDEQFF
TRBJ1-2 16 TRBV4-3 CASSQYAQGVIYGYTF
TRBJ2-7 17 TRBV4-3 CASHRTHRDSCSYEQYF
TRBJ1-2 13 TRBV10-3 CAIRFGAEYGYTF
TRBJ2-3 16 TRBV25-1 CASSAMDRGLENTQYF
TRBJ1-2 13 TRBV5-1 CASRTGGISGYTF
TRBJ2-1 14 TRBV11-2 CASNPERTDNEQFF
TRBJ2-7 15 TRBV6-5 CASSFSGRSPYEQYF
TRBJ2-3 13 TRBV6-4 CASSDFRTDTQYF
TRBJ2-7 13 TRBV28 CASSWDRGYEQYF
TRBJ1-4 12 TRBV12-3/TRBV12-4 CASSLAREKLFF
TRBJ2-1 13 TRBV12-3/TRBV12-4 CASILTGYNEQFF
TRBJ1-4 17 TRBV28 CASSISRVFDNNEKLFF
TRBJ1-4 14 TRBV6-5 CASSYRDRGEKLFF
TRBJ2-1 18 TRBV30 CAWNAVRVDWISYNEQFF
TRBJ2-2 16 TRBV19 CASTLDLAGVTGELFF
TRBJ2-7 16 TRBV7-2 CASSLGVAEFPYEQYF
TRBJ2-1 15 TRBV11-2 CASSLEAGFRNEQFF
TRBJ1-5 12 TRBV6-2/TRBV6-3 CASSGQGRPQHF
TRBJ2-1 16 TRBV4-2 CASSQAVGNTYNEQFF
TRBJ2-5 15 TRBV7-2 CASSFAGTGFETQYF
TRBJ1-1 17 TRBV5-1 CASSLDAGGALNTEAFF
TRBJ2-3 15 TRBV14 CASSQDWTSTDTQYF